The rows below give T cell receptor beta chains drawn from one sample of a study of T cells in Graves' hyperthyroidism and ophthalmopathy. TCRdb analysed the multiplex PCR reads with MiXCR anew, one entry per CDR3 protein. The sample holds some 800,000 distinct CDR3 sequences, roughly 40% seen once. Specimen: blood. These receptors were collected from a man aged 18-30 years with Graves' hyperthyroidism. Both conserved end residues are part of each CDR3. D genes are given only for firm matches. Not all rows give a size; the values are once, few, many and, for expanded clones, a class.

TRBD1	TRBJ1-6	NA	TRBV2	CASSLGRGINSPLHF	TGTGCCAGCAGTTTGGGCAGGGGGATTAATTCACCCCTCCACTTT
TRBD1	TRBJ1-5	NA	TRBV15	CATSSPSRRGLDQPQHF	TGTGCCACCAGCAGCCCTTCGCGGAGGGGGCTCGATCAGCCCCAGCATTTT
NA	TRBJ2-5	few	TRBV9	CAIKGVAETQYF	TGTGCCATCAAGGGGGTTGCGGAGACCCAGTACTTC
TRBD1	TRBJ2-7	many	TRBV20-1	CSAPGQGLREQYF	TGCAGTGCCCCGGGACAGGGCCTCCGCGAGCAGTACTTC
TRBD2	TRBJ2-5	NA	TRBV20-1	CSARILAGAETQYF	TGCAGTGCGAGGATACTAGCGGGAGCGGAGACCCAGTACTTC
NA	TRBJ1-2	NA	TRBV19	CASSSMGGDYGYTF	TGTGCCAGTAGTAGCATGGGGGGCGACTATGGCTACACCTTC
NA	TRBJ1-4	NA	TRBV29-1	CSGRSNANTEKLFF	TGCAGCGGTAGGTCGAATGCGAACACTGAAAAACTGTTTTTT
TRBD2	TRBJ2-7	many	TRBV4-1	CASSQGLAGAYEQYF	TGCGCCAGCAGCCAAGGTCTAGCGGGAGCATACGAGCAGTACTTC
NA	TRBJ1-2	NA	TRBV4-1	CASSHPGNYGYTF	TGCGCCAGCAGCCATCCAGGCAACTATGGCTACACCTTC
TRBD1	TRBJ1-1	many	TRBV19	CASSRGQGSAEAFF	TGTGCCAGTAGTAGAGGACAGGGGAGCGCTGAAGCTTTCTTT